The clone carrying this T cell receptor (beta chain) came up many times. Its target is not known. The sample is drawn from a study of CD8 T cells in ankylosing spondylitis. Study-wide points: Ankylosing spondylitis blood appeared to be characterized by a TCR beta motif of roughly eight highly homologous variants. In the blood and synovial fluid of reactive arthritis, some motif variants had been previously reported. Enrichment of disease-linked clones was reportedly significant in matched ankylosing spondylitis synovial fluid.

Preparation of TCR beta libraries was done by quantitative 5'-RACE with molecular barcodes. TCRdb analysed the 5' RACE reads with MiXCR anew, one entry per CDR3 protein. The sample holds tens of thousands of distinct CDR3 sequences; less than 3.5% are singletons and the top ten take around 4.5%. Germline V gives CDR1 SGDLS, CDR2 YYNGEE. The CDR3 is 14 residues long. Trimming stripped 0 bases from V and 0 bases from J, with 7 bases between. The sequencing sample was made of blood, either unsorted or a sorted T cell fraction (not recorded which). This sequence originates from a male donor with ankylosing spondylitis or in good health (not recorded which). The chain is built from TRBV9 and TRBJ2-7; no clear D gene. The CDR3, as DNA: TGTGCCAGCAGCGTAGACAATTTCTCCTACGAGCAGTACTTC. Translation gives CASSVDNFSYEQYF.